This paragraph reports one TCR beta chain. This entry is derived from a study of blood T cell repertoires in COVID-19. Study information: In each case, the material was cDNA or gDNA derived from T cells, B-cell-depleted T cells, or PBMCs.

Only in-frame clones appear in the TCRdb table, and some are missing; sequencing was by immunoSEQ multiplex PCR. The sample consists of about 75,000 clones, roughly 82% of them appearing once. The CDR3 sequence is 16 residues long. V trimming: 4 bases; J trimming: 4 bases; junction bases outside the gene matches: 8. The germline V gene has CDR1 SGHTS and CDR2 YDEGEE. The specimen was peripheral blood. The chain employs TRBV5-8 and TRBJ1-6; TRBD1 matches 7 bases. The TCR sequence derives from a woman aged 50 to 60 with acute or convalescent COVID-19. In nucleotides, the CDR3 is TGTGCCAGCAGCCGGAACAGGGGTTTGTATAATTCACCCCTCCACTTT. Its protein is CASSRNRGLYNSPLHF.